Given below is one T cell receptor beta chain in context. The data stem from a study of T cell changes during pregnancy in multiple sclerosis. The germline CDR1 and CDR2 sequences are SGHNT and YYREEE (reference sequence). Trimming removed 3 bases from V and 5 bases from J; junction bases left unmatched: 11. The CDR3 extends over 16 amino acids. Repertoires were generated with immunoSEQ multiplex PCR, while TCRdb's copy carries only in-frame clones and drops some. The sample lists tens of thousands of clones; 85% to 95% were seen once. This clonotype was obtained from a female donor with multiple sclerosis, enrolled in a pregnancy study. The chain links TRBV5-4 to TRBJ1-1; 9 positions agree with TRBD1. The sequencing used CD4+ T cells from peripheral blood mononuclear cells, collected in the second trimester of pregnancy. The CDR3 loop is CASSSTGTGRITEAFF. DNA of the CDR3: TGTGCCAGCAGCTCCACCGGGACAGGGAGGATTACTGAAGCTTTCTTT.